This T cell receptor beta chain appears in the sequencing data of a study of T cells in Graves' hyperthyroidism and ophthalmopathy. What was amplified from RNA transcripts were TCR beta CDR3 regions. The HTBI primer set served for first-round RT-PCR of the TCR CDR3. One entry per CDR3 protein, called by TCRdb with MiXCR from the multiplex PCR reads. This sample yields 500,000 to 600,000 distinct CDR3 sequences, of which more than 45% are seen a single time; around a fifth belongs to the top ten. Whole-study results and caveats: Before onset, by a median of approximately 5.9 months, the model predicted ophthalmopathy. Ophthalmopathy and stable hyperthyroidism were separated by a 13 V-J model.

Germline CDR1 is SEHNR and CDR2 is FQNEAQ (reference sequence). The CDR3 covers 14 residues. V was clipped by 6 bases and J by 0 bases, with 11 bases between them. Diagnoses were established using clinical symptoms, serum thyroxine and TRAb, thyroid ultrasound and orbital computed tomography. Points on this clonotype: Its antigen is still unknown.

The TCR was taken from an adult woman with Graves' disease, either hyperthyroidism or ophthalmopathy (not recorded which). Sequencing input: peripheral blood or thyroid tissue (not recorded which). The chain employs TRBV7-9 and TRBJ1-1; D not certain. The CDR3 loop is CASSEQELNTEAFF. CDR3 sequence (DNA): TGTGCCAGCAGTGAGCAGGAGTTGAACACTGAAGCTTTCTTT. The complete variable domain, with remaining parts taken from reference TRBV7-9 and TRBJ1-1, reads DTGVSQNPRHKITKRGQNVTFRCDPISEHNRLYWYRQTLGQGPEFLTYFQNEAQLEKSRLLSDRFSAERPKGSFSTLEIQRTEQGDSAMYLCASSEQELNTEAFFGQGTRLTVV.